This entry lists 22 T cell receptor beta chains sequenced from one sample in a study of CD8 T cells in Susac syndrome. Reverse transcription of roughly 0.45 to 1 ug RNA was performed with random hexamers. TCRdb analysed the immunoSEQ multiplex PCR reads with MiXCR anew, one entry per CDR3 protein. The sample lists about 150,000 distinct CDR3 sequences, 90% to 95% occurring once. Sequencing used CD4+ T cells from PBMCs. The receptors come from a human donor with Susac syndrome.

The V gene is TRBV29-1, the J gene TRBJ2-7, with D unclear. Germline CDR1 SQVTM, CDR2 ANQGSEA. This CDR3 is 13 amino acids long. V shed 6 bases and J shed 0 bases, with 12 bases lying between them. The CDR3 DNA follows: TGCAGCGTAACCCTTGAGGCCTCCTACGAGCAGTACTTC. Protein sequence: CSVTLEASYEQYF.

The chain uses TRBV11-1 and TRBJ2-5; D remains ambiguous. This CDR3 is 12 amino acids long. V was trimmed by 6 bases and J by 10 bases, leaving 15 bases between them. Per germline, CDR1 SGHAT and CDR2 FQDESV (reference sequence). CDR3 sequence: CASSPLSGYQYF. CDR3 in DNA: TGTGCCAGCAGTCCCCTCTCTGGATACCAGTACTTC.

The chain uses TRBV9 and TRBJ2-6; D is uncertain. Germline V gene data show CDR1 as SGDLS and CDR2 as YYNGEE. The V end was cut by 2 bases, the J end by 2 bases, with 8 bases between. This CDR3 has 15 residues. CDR3 residues: CASSVVRAGANVLTF. Written as DNA, the CDR3 is TGTGCCAGCAGCGTCGTCCGGGCTGGGGCCAACGTCCTGACTTTC.

This sequence joins TRBV5-6 and TRBJ2-4; no clear D. The CDR3 has 14 amino acids. The germline V and J ends were trimmed by 3 bases and 5 bases, with 12 bases remaining between them. Germline V gene data show CDR1 as SGHDT and CDR2 as YYEEEE. For the CDR3, the DNA is TGTGCCAGCAGCTCTGTCGGTTTGGAAAACATTCAGTACTTC. This sequence encodes CASSSVGLENIQYF.

The rearrangement links TRBV3-1 to TRBJ1-6; no firm D call. Per the germline V gene, CDR1 is LGHDT and CDR2 is YNNKEL (reference sequence). The CDR3 contains 12 residues. The V end lost 6 bases, the J end lost 9 bases, and 9 bases lay between the germline ends. The CDR3 loop reads CASSATSSPLHF. DNA for the CDR3: TGTGCCAGCAGTGCGACTAGTTCACCCCTCCACTTT.

The V gene is TRBV18, the J gene TRBJ1-5; D unresolved. The length of the CDR3 is 13 residues. The germline V gene encodes CDR1 KGHSH and CDR2 LQKENI. Trimming stripped 3 bases from V and 5 bases from J, with 8 bases between. The CDR3 DNA sequence: TGTGCCAGCTCACCGGTTCTGGATCAGCCCCAGCATTTT. Translated: CASSPVLDQPQHF.

The chain couples TRBV12-3 or TRBV12-4 to TRBJ1-3, with a possible D match to TRBD1 (5 bases). The CDR3 loop spans 15 amino acids. The ends were cut back, 2 bases at V and 1 base at J, with 9 bases in the middle. CDR3 sequence reads: CASSLWAGSGNTIYF. CDR3 nucleotide sequence: TGTGCCAGCAGTTTATGGGCAGGGTCTGGAAACACCATATATTTT.

The chain uses TRBV7-6 and TRBJ2-3, with a tentative D call TRBD1 (5 bases). Looked up from germline, CDR1 is SGHVS and CDR2 is FNYEAQ. The CDR3 is made up of 15 amino acids. The V end was cut by 0 bases, the J end by 2 bases, with 9 bases between. This CDR3 reads CASSLAGQHTDTQYF. CDR3 in DNA: TGTGCCAGCAGCTTAGCAGGACAACACACAGATACGCAGTATTTT.

The gene calls are TRBV12-3 or TRBV12-4 and TRBJ2-3; D is uncertain. V lost 2 bases and J lost 8, with 8 bases in between. The CDR3 totals 12 residues. CDR3 in amino acids: CASSLQLGTQYF. CDR3 nucleotides: TGTGCCAGCAGTTTACAGTTGGGTACGCAGTATTTT.

This clonotype is a singleton in its sample. V gene TRBV6-4 combines with J gene TRBJ2-7, with 8 bases lining up with TRBD2. CDR1 MRHNA and CDR2 SNTAGT come from the germline V gene. The junction had 9 bases not matched to a gene; V was cut back by 6 bases and J by 2 bases. This CDR3 region has 15 residues. CDR3 in amino acids: CASRSPGTSPYEQYF. In nucleotides, the CDR3 is TGTGCCAGCAGGTCTCCCGGGACTAGTCCCTACGAGCAGTACTTC.

This clonotype appeared once. This chain links TRBV9 with TRBJ2-3; D may correspond to TRBD1 or TRBD2 (5 bases each). The germline gives CDR1 SGDLS, CDR2 YYNGEE. Trimming took 0 bases from V and 4 from J, leaving 12 bases between them. The CDR3 has 15 amino acids. CDR3 DNA: TGTGCCAGCAGCGTAGGGGGAGTGGGGGCAGATACGCAGTATTTT. Translation: CASSVGGVGADTQYF.

The chain combines TRBV4-1 with TRBJ1-1; D remains ambiguous. V lost 0 bases, J lost 5 bases, and 7 bases lay in between. This CDR3 has 13 residues. CDR1 MGHRA and CDR2 YSYEKL come from the germline V gene. The CDR3 region has the DNA TGCGCCAGCAGCCAAGACGACTGGACTGAAGCTTTCTTT. It yields the protein CASSQDDWTEAFF.

This chain joins TRBV9 and TRBJ1-2; D uncertain. V lost 2 bases to trimming and J lost 2 bases, with 7 bases between them. CDR1 is SGDLS, CDR2 YYNGEE, per germline. The CDR3 runs 13 residues. The chain's CDR3 is CASSVTQNYGYTF. The DNA of the CDR3 is TGTGCCAGCAGCGTCACACAAAACTATGGCTACACCTTC.

The chain links TRBV9 to TRBJ2-3, with 15 nucleotides matching TRBD2. The length of the CDR3 is 17 residues. From germline, CDR1 is SGDLS and CDR2 YYNGEE. The J segment lost 6 bases and the V segment lost 4 bases, leaving 9 bases of the junction unmatched. For the CDR3, the DNA is TGTGCCAGCAGCCCGGGACTAGCGGGGGGCCGGCGGGATACGCAGTATTTT. It yields the protein CASSPGLAGGRRDTQYF.

This chain links TRBV20-1 with TRBJ2-6; unclear D gene. CDR1 and CDR2 (germline): DFQATT, SNEGSKA (reference sequence). CDR3 length equals 14 residues. Between the trimmed V and J ends, which lost 1 base and 1 base, there was a span of 5 bases. This chain's CDR3 is CSARARSGANVLTF. In DNA form, the CDR3 reads TGCAGTGCTAGAGCCAGGTCTGGGGCCAACGTCCTGACTTTC.

This chain links TRBV23-1 with TRBJ2-5; 8 bases are a match to TRBD2. TRBV23-1 is marked as an open reading frame, function uncertain. Trimming removed 0 bases from V and 3 bases from J; junction bases left unmatched: 12. This CDR3 region has 18 residues. The CDR3 DNA is TGCGCCAGCAGTCAATCTTGCCTTACGGATAGCGGGGAAGAGACCCAGTACTTC. Its translation is CASSQSCLTDSGEETQYF.

The chain uses TRBV20-1 and TRBJ2-5, with D perhaps TRBD2 (5 bases). Deletions cut 6 bases from V and 3 bases from J, with 14 bases between. CDR1 is DFQATT, CDR2 SNEGSKA, per germline (reference sequence). The CDR3 consists of 13 residues. For the CDR3, the DNA is TGCAGTGCGATCCGGGATTTCAAAGAGACCCAGTACTTC. Its translation: CSAIRDFKETQYF.

The rearrangement joins TRBV12-3 or TRBV12-4 to TRBJ2-1, with TRBD1 as a possible D gene (5 bases). Between the trimmed V and J ends, which lost 1 base and 3 bases, there was a span of 10 bases. The CDR3 is 15 amino acids. The CDR3 loop is CASSLVQGSYNEQFF. The CDR3 DNA reads TGTGCCAGCAGTTTAGTTCAGGGTAGCTACAATGAGCAGTTCTTC.

This clonotype was seen only once. The chain has TRBV6-6 and TRBJ2-1; D not certain. This CDR3 has 13 amino acids. V gave up 4 bases and J gave up 5 bases, with 9 bases separating them. Germline assignment: CDR1 MNHNY and CDR2 SVGAGI (reference sequence). CDR3 residues: CASSSTLHNEQFF. The CDR3 DNA follows: TGTGCCAGCAGTTCCACCCTACACAATGAGCAGTTCTTC.

The J gene is TRBJ2-5, the V gene TRBV29-1; the D is unclear. Trimming pared 2 bases from V and 1 base from J, leaving 17 bases between. Looked up from germline, CDR1 is SQVTM and CDR2 is ANQGSEA. The CDR3 extends over 16 amino acids. CDR3: CSVERYSRPSQETQYF. DNA of the CDR3: TGCAGCGTTGAAAGGTACTCCAGGCCTTCCCAAGAGACCCAGTACTTC.

The sample holds one count of this clonotype. This CDR3 is CASRTGLAGDQETQYF. The CDR3 nucleotides read TGCGCCAGCAGGACGGGACTAGCGGGGGACCAAGAGACCCAGTACTTC. The gene calls are TRBV5-1 and TRBJ2-5; 14 nucleotides agree with TRBD2. The CDR3 covers 16 residues. Germline V gives CDR1 SGHRS, CDR2 YFSETQ. V lost 5 bases, J lost 0 bases, and 3 bases stayed unmatched.

V is TRBV12-3 or TRBV12-4 and J is TRBJ2-1; D is unclear. This CDR3 has 13 residues. With 3 bases removed from V and 2 bases from J, the gap between germline ends came to 5 bases. The CDR3 bases are TGTGCCAGCAGTTTGATGGCCTACAATGAGCAGTTCTTC. Amino acid sequence: CASSLMAYNEQFF.